This T cell receptor (beta chain) originates from a study of T-cell memory formation after mild COVID-19. Whole-study results and caveats: Contracting CD4+ clones were located mainly in CM and EM, and CD8+ clones in EMRA. Among clones contracting day 15 to 85, CD4/CD8 was balanced, whereas later expanders leaned CD4+. Several responding clones turned up in pre-infection memory, indicating that cross-reactive memory may have taken part.

This clonotype was counted between two and nine times. The target antigen is unknown. TCR alpha and TCR beta cDNA libraries carrying sample barcodes and UMIs came from 5'RACE with constant-segment primers. MiXCR, applied by TCRdb to the 5' RACE reads, yields one record per CDR3 protein. The table records 450,000 or so distinct CDR3 sequences, 20% to 30% of them present only once. Germline assignment: CDR1 ENHRY and CDR2 SYGVKD. Trimming pared 8 bases from V and 5 bases from J, leaving 15 bases between. The CDR3 has 13 residues. The receptor was derived from an adult woman who had mild COVID-19 (a few samples of this study predate the infection). Cell type and time point are not known. This chain joins TRBV10-3 and TRBJ1-1; D is undetermined. Material for sequencing was PBMCs or a T cell subset sorted from them (not recorded which). For the CDR3, the DNA is TGTGCCATCTCGGCGGGAGGGTATACTGAAGCTTTCTTT. Its translation: CAISAGGYTEAFF.